This is a list of T cell receptor beta chains from one sample in a study of blood T cell repertoires in COVID-19. Method: immunoSEQ multiplex PCR; TCRdb's copy keeps in-frame clones and lacks some. This sample has some 120,000 clones, with approximately 83% found just once. Sequencing was performed on peripheral blood. These receptors were obtained from a woman aged 50 to 65 who had recovered from COVID-19. Both conserved end residues are part of each CDR3. Each record gives: J gene, D gene, clone size, V gene, CDR3 DNA, CDR3 protein. The D gene is left open where the match is weak. The size of a clone is reported for some rows only, either as once, few or many, or as a class for expanded clones.

j_call: TRBJ1-5
d_call: NA
clone_size: NA
v_call: TRBV15
cdr3_nt: TGTGCCACCAGCAGAGATAAAGGAACAGGCCCTATCAATCAGCCCCAGCATTTT
cdr3_aa: CATSRDKGTGPINQPQHF

j_call: TRBJ2-5
d_call: NA
clone_size: once
v_call: TRBV7-9
cdr3_nt: TGTGCCAGCAGCTTAGCGCGGAAACCGCAAGAGACCCAGTACTTC
cdr3_aa: CASSLARKPQETQYF

j_call: TRBJ2-6
d_call: NA
clone_size: NA
v_call: TRBV7-9
cdr3_nt: TGTGCCGCCTCCGGGGAGTCTGGGGCCAACGTCCTGACTTTC
cdr3_aa: CAASGESGANVLTF

j_call: TRBJ1-6
d_call: NA
clone_size: few
v_call: TRBV6-5
cdr3_nt: TGTGCCAGCAGACCACAGGGATCGGTTTCACCCCTCCACTTT
cdr3_aa: CASRPQGSVSPLHF

j_call: TRBJ2-3
d_call: TRBD2
clone_size: once
v_call: TRBV5-1
cdr3_nt: TGCGCCAGCAGCTTTACTAGCGGGGCCCCAGGAGATACGCAGTATTTT
cdr3_aa: CASSFTSGAPGDTQYF

j_call: TRBJ2-3
d_call: TRBD2
clone_size: NA
v_call: TRBV7-9
cdr3_nt: TGTGCCAGCAGCTTTCGACTAGCGGGTGCGGTAGATACGCAGTATTTT
cdr3_aa: CASSFRLAGAVDTQYF

j_call: TRBJ1-6
d_call: NA
clone_size: NA
v_call: TRBV3-1/TRBV3-2
cdr3_nt: TGTGCCAGCAGCCAGGGGCATTCACCCCTCCACTTT
cdr3_aa: CASSQGHSPLHF

j_call: TRBJ1-1
d_call: NA
clone_size: NA
v_call: TRBV7-9
cdr3_nt: TGTGCCAGCAGCCCCAGGGCAGACACTGAAGCTTTCTTT
cdr3_aa: CASSPRADTEAFF

j_call: TRBJ2-5
d_call: NA
clone_size: NA
v_call: TRBV2
cdr3_nt: TGTGCCACCACACTAATAGTAGAGACCCAGTACTTC
cdr3_aa: CATTLIVETQYF

j_call: TRBJ2-7
d_call: NA
clone_size: NA
v_call: TRBV9
cdr3_nt: TGTGCCAGCAGCTTCCTTCGAGGGAGCACCCTTAACGAGCAGTACTTC
cdr3_aa: CASSFLRGSTLNEQYF

j_call: TRBJ2-3
d_call: TRBD2
clone_size: NA
v_call: TRBV27
cdr3_nt: TGTGCCAGCAGTCTCGGACTAGCGGGAGCCACAGATACGCAGTATTTT
cdr3_aa: CASSLGLAGATDTQYF

j_call: TRBJ2-5
d_call: NA
clone_size: once
v_call: TRBV19
cdr3_nt: TGTGCCAGTAGTATAGGGGGGGACAGACAAGAGACCCAGTACTTC
cdr3_aa: CASSIGGDRQETQYF

j_call: TRBJ2-3
d_call: TRBD1
clone_size: NA
v_call: TRBV28
cdr3_nt: TGTGCCAGCAGTGCCCGGGACAGGCGGTTACGAGGGGGCACAGATACGCAGTATTTT
cdr3_aa: CASSARDRRLRGGTDTQYF

j_call: TRBJ1-2
d_call: NA
clone_size: NA
v_call: TRBV7-9
cdr3_nt: TGTGCCAGCAGCTCGCAGGGGCTCTATGGCTACACCTTC
cdr3_aa: CASSSQGLYGYTF

j_call: TRBJ1-1
d_call: NA
clone_size: NA
v_call: TRBV18
cdr3_nt: TGTGCCAGCTCACCAAATATAGGGGCGGGGGACACTGAAGCTTTCTTT
cdr3_aa: CASSPNIGAGDTEAFF

j_call: TRBJ2-5
d_call: TRBD1
clone_size: NA
v_call: TRBV27
cdr3_nt: TGTGCCACCCGACAGGGTTACCAAGAGACCCAGTACTTC
cdr3_aa: CATRQGYQETQYF

j_call: TRBJ2-1
d_call: TRBD2
clone_size: NA
v_call: TRBV9
cdr3_nt: TGTGCCAGCACCCTCAGCGGGAGGGCCAACAATGAGCAGTTCTTC
cdr3_aa: CASTLSGRANNEQFF

j_call: TRBJ2-7
d_call: TRBD2
clone_size: NA
v_call: TRBV30
cdr3_nt: TGTGCCTGGAGTCGCGGGAGTCCCTGGAGCTCCTACGAGCAGTACTTC
cdr3_aa: CAWSRGSPWSSYEQYF

j_call: TRBJ2-2
d_call: TRBD1
clone_size: NA
v_call: TRBV5-6
cdr3_nt: TGTGCCAGCAGCTTGGCCGGGACAGGGGTAACCGGGGAGCTGTTTTTT
cdr3_aa: CASSLAGTGVTGELFF

j_call: TRBJ2-2
d_call: TRBD1
clone_size: NA
v_call: TRBV10-1
cdr3_nt: TGCGCCAGCAGGGGACAGCCGAACACCGGGGAGCTGTTTTTT
cdr3_aa: CASRGQPNTGELFF

j_call: TRBJ2-3
d_call: TRBD2
clone_size: NA
v_call: TRBV5-1
cdr3_nt: TGCGCCAGCAGCACTGGGACTAGCGGGGGCCCCGCCACCCGTAATACGCAGTATTTT
cdr3_aa: CASSTGTSGGPATRNTQYF

j_call: TRBJ1-2
d_call: TRBD1
clone_size: once
v_call: TRBV19
cdr3_nt: TGTGCCAGTAGCTGGGGGACAGGCCCCCTCTATGGCTACACCTTC
cdr3_aa: CASSWGTGPLYGYTF

j_call: TRBJ1-1
d_call: NA
clone_size: NA
v_call: TRBV7-3
cdr3_nt: TGTGCCAGCAGCACCCAGGGAGGAACTGAAACTTTCTTT
cdr3_aa: CASSTQGGTETFF

j_call: TRBJ2-3
d_call: TRBD2
clone_size: few
v_call: TRBV6-4
cdr3_nt: TGTGCCACCTCTTCCTCTGCGGGGGGCACAGATACGCAGTATTTT
cdr3_aa: CATSSSAGGTDTQYF

j_call: TRBJ2-5
d_call: TRBD2
clone_size: NA
v_call: TRBV10-3
cdr3_nt: TGTGCCATCAATGGGGGAGGGCCTTTGGAGACCCAGTACTTC
cdr3_aa: CAINGGGPLETQYF

j_call: TRBJ1-4
d_call: NA
clone_size: NA
v_call: TRBV11-2
cdr3_nt: TGTGCCAGCAGCCGAACCCAGGGCCGGGAAAAACTGTTTTTT
cdr3_aa: CASSRTQGREKLFF

j_call: TRBJ2-7
d_call: TRBD2
clone_size: NA
v_call: TRBV7-6
cdr3_nt: TGTGCCAGCAGCTTGGCGGGGGGCGGCTACGAGCAGTACTTC
cdr3_aa: CASSLAGGGYEQYF

j_call: TRBJ2-4
d_call: NA
clone_size: NA
v_call: TRBV5-5
cdr3_nt: TGTGCCAGCAGCCCCGTGGGGCTAGCCAAAAACATTCAGTACTTC
cdr3_aa: CASSPVGLAKNIQYF

j_call: TRBJ2-1
d_call: NA
clone_size: once
v_call: TRBV19
cdr3_nt: TGTGCCAGTAGTATAGATGGGGGCGGGCAGTTCTTC
cdr3_aa: CASSIDGGGQFF

j_call: TRBJ1-4
d_call: NA
clone_size: NA
v_call: TRBV5-5
cdr3_nt: TGTGCCAGCAGCTATCTTAATGAAAAACTGTTTTTT
cdr3_aa: CASSYLNEKLFF

j_call: TRBJ2-2
d_call: TRBD1
clone_size: once
v_call: TRBV7-7
cdr3_nt: TGTGCCAGCAGCCCCGGGACAGGCGTCGCCGGGGAGCTGTTTTTT
cdr3_aa: CASSPGTGVAGELFF

j_call: TRBJ1-4
d_call: NA
clone_size: NA
v_call: TRBV15
cdr3_nt: TGTGCCACCAGCAGAGGTTGGGGCCTTCGGGATGAAAAACTGTTTTTT
cdr3_aa: CATSRGWGLRDEKLFF

j_call: TRBJ2-1
d_call: TRBD2
clone_size: NA
v_call: TRBV4-1
cdr3_nt: TGCGCCAGCAGCCAAGAGCGACTAGCGGGGGGTCGCTCCTACAATGAGCAGTTCTTC
cdr3_aa: CASSQERLAGGRSYNEQFF

j_call: TRBJ2-1
d_call: TRBD1
clone_size: NA
v_call: TRBV5-1
cdr3_nt: TGCGCCAGCAGCTTGACCGGGACAGGTGGGGTGAATGAGCAGTTCTTC
cdr3_aa: CASSLTGTGGVNEQFF

j_call: TRBJ1-4
d_call: NA
clone_size: NA
v_call: TRBV15
cdr3_nt: TGTGCCACCAGCAGTAGATCCGGGAGGGCTAATGAAAAACTGTTTTTT
cdr3_aa: CATSSRSGRANEKLFF

j_call: TRBJ2-3
d_call: TRBD2
clone_size: NA
v_call: TRBV9
cdr3_nt: TGTGCCAGCAGCGTTAGCGGGAGTGGCACAGATACGCAGTATTTT
cdr3_aa: CASSVSGSGTDTQYF

j_call: TRBJ2-2
d_call: NA
clone_size: NA
v_call: TRBV5-4
cdr3_nt: TGTGCCAGCAGCTTCGAGACAACGACGTCGGGGGAGCTGTTTTTT
cdr3_aa: CASSFETTTSGELFF

j_call: TRBJ2-1
d_call: TRBD2
clone_size: NA
v_call: TRBV7-2
cdr3_nt: TGTGCCAGCAGCTTAGGGGTGGCGGGAGGGAACAATGAGCAGTTCTTC
cdr3_aa: CASSLGVAGGNNEQFF

j_call: TRBJ1-6
d_call: TRBD1
clone_size: NA
v_call: TRBV19
cdr3_nt: TGTGCCAGCACGAGGGGGTTCGACAGGGATAATTCACCCCTCCACTTT
cdr3_aa: CASTRGFDRDNSPLHF

j_call: TRBJ2-5
d_call: TRBD1
clone_size: once
v_call: TRBV5-1
cdr3_nt: TGCGCCAGCAGCTTGTCAGTCGGACAGGGGAAGGAGACCCAGTACTTC
cdr3_aa: CASSLSVGQGKETQYF

j_call: TRBJ1-1
d_call: NA
clone_size: once
v_call: TRBV19
cdr3_nt: TGTGCCAGTAGTAGGGGCCAGGGTTTATTCACTGAAGCTTTCTTT
cdr3_aa: CASSRGQGLFTEAFF

j_call: TRBJ1-1
d_call: TRBD1
clone_size: NA
v_call: TRBV19
cdr3_nt: TGTGCCAGTAGCCTAACCGGGACAGGGGGTGAAGCTTTCTTT
cdr3_aa: CASSLTGTGGEAFF